Sequencing of this T cell receptor (beta chain) was carried out in a study of Graves' ophthalmopathy and Graves' hyperthyroidism listed by TCRdb under 2018. Broadly, across the study: Peripheral blood was collected at initial diagnosis, before any treatment. The study used TCR beta repertoire signatures to distinguish Graves' ophthalmopathy from Graves' hyperthyroidism and to predict progression to ophthalmopathy. To explore V-J signatures that distinguish ophthalmopathy from hyperthyroidism, a discovery set of 100 patients was enrolled, made up of around 40 with ophthalmopathy and roughly 57 with stable hyperthyroidism. For independent validation, a separate cohort was made up of 18 to 20 hyperthyroidism patients plus 17 patients who later progressed from hyperthyroidism to ophthalmopathy. T-cell repertoires of thyroid tissue and blood were compared in about 6 hyperthyroidism patients. Once sampling was done, hyperthyroidism patients were given methimazole at a starting dose of 30 mg daily, while ophthalmopathy patients were given high-dose intravenous methylprednisolone. In total, 135 blood samples were TCR-sequenced: fewer than 50 ophthalmopathy, some 75 hyperthyroidism and roughly 17 hyperthyroidism-to-ophthalmopathy patients.

Many counts were recorded for this clonotype. What this receptor recognizes is not known. The record has no base qualities; no much larger clone is one base away. What the study reported, not specific to this receptor: Sample size was not statistically predetermined, and group allocation was not concealed from the investigators. In validation, the model predicted ophthalmopathy progression with nearly 71% sensitivity and roughly 78% specificity; roughly eleven predicted patients were CT-confirmed with GO in a median of approximately 6.5 months. Most expanded thyroid clonotypes with frequency above 0.001 were also detected in blood, suggesting blood repertoires may reflect the thyroid immune response. The 13-signature model separated ophthalmopathy from stable hyperthyroidism with approximately 85% sensitivity and 81% to 82% specificity in cross-validation, and 80%/75% in the test set.

The CDR3 numbers 14 residues from cysteine through phenylalanine. The retained sequence is limited to the CDR3, 42 bases, with the frame set at the first base. Clipping removes 2 bases from V and 2 bases from J, with 4 as the unmatched junction base count. CDR1 and CDR2 are drawn from the germline V gene (reference sequence): GTSNPN, SVGIG. TCR beta CDR3 regions were amplified from RNA transcripts for repertoire sequencing. The first round was an RT-PCR using HTBI primers with the Qiagen OneStep RT-PCR kit, and this first round was followed by a second-round multiplex PCR, then size selection and purification. Sequencing of the libraries was carried out on an Illumina HiSeq2000 in paired-end mode with 100 bp reads. The source study handled its data this way. SOAPnuke was used for read processing, and reads with adapters, uncalled bases, a mean Phred below 15, or no exact constant-primer or identifier match were discarded. COPE v1.2.5 was used to merge the high-quality paired reads. Each unique nucleotide sequence was treated as a clonotype, and MiTCR v1.1 was used to align the clonotypes to the IMGT TRB V, D and J references. The analysis was limited to V-J combinations with a frequency above 0.0001, which together covered just over 98% of the repertoires. For each V-J combination, a TCR clonal expansion and chaos score was defined as F50 clonal expansion divided by the chaos observed in the TCRdist matrix. Welch's t-statistics and random forest were used to reduce the features to approximately 13 V-J combinations, which were then used as input to a naive Bayes classifier. The Morisita-Horn index was used to measure how similar the thyroid and blood repertoires were. TCRdb handled the public reads itself, with Q25 trimming in fastp and clone calling in MiXCR, and kept productive beta chains. Each entry merges the rows of one CDR3 protein and shows their most common DNA and genes. Clone size and V and J calls follow TCRdb, not the original study. In all, the sample holds 300,000 to 400,000 distinct CDR3 sequences, and around a sixth of those were seen once. Jointly, the top ten make up 12% of the sample.

Ophthalmopathy patients had moderately to severely active disease, Clinical Activity Score of at least 3, NOSPECS grade of at least 4, and disease duration under 3 months. Anyone with other autoimmune diseases, uncontrolled infections, pregnancy or lactation was excluded from the study. Clinical symptoms, serum thyroxine, TRAb, thyroid ultrasound and orbital computed tomography formed the basis of the diagnosis. PBMCs were isolated from 8 to 10 ml of fresh peripheral blood by Ficoll-Paque density gradient centrifugation. Total RNA was extracted with Trizol reagent and quality-checked on an Agilent 2100 Bioanalyzer.

Sequencing used peripheral blood. The sequence derives from an adult man with Graves' ophthalmopathy. The rearranged segments are TRBV30 and TRBJ2-7, with 9 bases aligning to TRBD1. CDR3 reads: CAWSPGTGTYEQYF. The DNA reads as follows: TGTGCCTGGAGTCCCGGGACAGGGACCTACGAGCAGTACTTC.